Sequencing of this TCR beta chain was carried out in a study of T cells in Graves' hyperthyroidism and ophthalmopathy. Amplified TCR beta CDR3 regions derived from RNA transcripts. Initially, a first-round RT-PCR of the TCR CDR3 employed the HTBI primer set. Via MiXCR, TCRdb re-called the multiplex PCR reads, giving one row per CDR3 protein. The table has approximately 600,000 distinct CDR3 sequences, under 25% seen once. This clonotype was detected ten times or more. Specimen: blood. The source is a young man with Graves' ophthalmopathy.

CDR3 DNA sequence: TGTGCCAGCAGCTCAGGTCGTCGGCCAGATACGCAGTATTTT. Encoded protein: CASSSGRRPDTQYF. The chain is built from TRBV7-9 and TRBJ2-3; D remains ambiguous. The length of the CDR3 is 14 residues. Per germline, CDR1 SEHNR and CDR2 FQNEAQ (reference sequence). Trimming stripped 4 bases from V and 4 bases from J, with 12 bases between.